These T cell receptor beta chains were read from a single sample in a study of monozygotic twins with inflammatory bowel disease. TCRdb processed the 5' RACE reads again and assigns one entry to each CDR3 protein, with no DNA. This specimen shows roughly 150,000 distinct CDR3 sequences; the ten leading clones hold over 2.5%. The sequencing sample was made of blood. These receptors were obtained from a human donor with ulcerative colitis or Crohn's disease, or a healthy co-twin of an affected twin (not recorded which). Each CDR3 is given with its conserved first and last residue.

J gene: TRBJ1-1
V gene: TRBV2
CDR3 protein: CASTRVVLNTEAFF

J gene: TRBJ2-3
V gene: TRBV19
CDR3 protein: CASSIDHSGRGTDTQYF

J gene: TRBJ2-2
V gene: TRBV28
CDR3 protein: CASSLYLGGTSNTGELFF

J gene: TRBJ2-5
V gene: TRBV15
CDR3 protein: CATSREVKGTQYF

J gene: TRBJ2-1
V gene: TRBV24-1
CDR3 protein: CATSDPGLAGGSRSYNEQFF

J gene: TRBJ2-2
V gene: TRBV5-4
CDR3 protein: CASSLVGTQNTGELFF

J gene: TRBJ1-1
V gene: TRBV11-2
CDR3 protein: CASSLGQRFTEAFF

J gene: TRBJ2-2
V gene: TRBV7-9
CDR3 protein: CASSLEDTGELFF

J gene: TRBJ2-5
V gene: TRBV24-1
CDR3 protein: CATSDSDRARETQYF

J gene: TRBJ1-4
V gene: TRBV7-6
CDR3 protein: CASSLDGRGSNEKLFF

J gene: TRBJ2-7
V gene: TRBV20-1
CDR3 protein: CSAFLTSGSDEQYF

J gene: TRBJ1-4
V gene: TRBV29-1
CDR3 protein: CSVEGSEKLFF

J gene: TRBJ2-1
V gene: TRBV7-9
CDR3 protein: CASSLGGGDEQFF

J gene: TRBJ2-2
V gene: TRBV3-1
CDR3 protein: CASSRPGQGNTGELFF

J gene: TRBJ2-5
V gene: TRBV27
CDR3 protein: CASSLVVGLETQYF

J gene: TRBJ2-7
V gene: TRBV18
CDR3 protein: CASSPPDYEQYF

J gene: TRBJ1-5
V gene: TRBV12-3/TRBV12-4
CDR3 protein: CASSLRTGVNQPQHF

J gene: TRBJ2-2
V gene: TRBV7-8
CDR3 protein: CASSLEPPGQGNTGELFF

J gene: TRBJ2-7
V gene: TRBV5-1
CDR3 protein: CASSSESSYEQYF

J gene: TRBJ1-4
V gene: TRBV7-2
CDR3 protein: CASSLGGSKNEKLFF

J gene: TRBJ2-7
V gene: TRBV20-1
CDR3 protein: CSASGVRATVSYEQYF

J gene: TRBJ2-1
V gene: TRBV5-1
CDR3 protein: CASSSGLANKDEQFF

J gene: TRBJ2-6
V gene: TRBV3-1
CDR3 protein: CASKPGGVYSGANVLTF

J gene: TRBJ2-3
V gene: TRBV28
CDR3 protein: CASSGPRSAGLDTQYF

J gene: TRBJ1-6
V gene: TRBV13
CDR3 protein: CASSLGGRGISPLHF

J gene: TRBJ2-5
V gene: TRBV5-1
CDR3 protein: CASSLAVGTGRETQYF

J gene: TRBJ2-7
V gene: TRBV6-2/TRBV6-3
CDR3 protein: CASSYYLGVSYEQYF

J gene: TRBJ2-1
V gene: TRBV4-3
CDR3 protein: CASSHGTSGGAFF

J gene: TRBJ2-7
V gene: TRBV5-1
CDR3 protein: CASSLAVDPRGNEQYF

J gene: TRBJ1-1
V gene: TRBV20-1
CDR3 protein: CSASHQVPEAFF

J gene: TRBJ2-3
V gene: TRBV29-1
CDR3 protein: CSVEGTSGTDTQYF

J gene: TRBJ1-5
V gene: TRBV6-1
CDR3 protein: CASSRTGKHQPQHF

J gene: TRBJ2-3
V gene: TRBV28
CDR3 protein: CASSPLLRGTDTQYF

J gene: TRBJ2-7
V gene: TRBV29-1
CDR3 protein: CSVEDRTAFLSYEQYF

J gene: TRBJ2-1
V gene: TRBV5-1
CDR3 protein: CASSLALAGGDEQFF

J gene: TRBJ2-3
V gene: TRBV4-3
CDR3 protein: CASSHRFRASTDTQYF

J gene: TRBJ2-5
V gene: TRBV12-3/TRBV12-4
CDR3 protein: CASSLGRTEETQYF

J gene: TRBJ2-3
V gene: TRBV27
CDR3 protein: CDSSFLGEGDTQYF

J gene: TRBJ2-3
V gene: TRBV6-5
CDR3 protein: CASRGQDTQYF

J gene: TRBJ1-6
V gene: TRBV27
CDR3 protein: CASSFGRESPLHF

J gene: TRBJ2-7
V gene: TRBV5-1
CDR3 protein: CASSLGGRGFYEQYF

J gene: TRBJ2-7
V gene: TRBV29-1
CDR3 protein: CSAKMTDYEQYF

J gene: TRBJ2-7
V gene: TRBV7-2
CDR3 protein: CASSLFGGTTYEQYF

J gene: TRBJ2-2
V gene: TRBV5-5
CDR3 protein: CASRYPGQSTGELFF

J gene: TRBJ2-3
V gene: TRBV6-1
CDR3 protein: CASSLLLAGKADTQYF

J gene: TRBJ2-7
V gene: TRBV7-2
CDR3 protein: CASSPYRATYEQYF

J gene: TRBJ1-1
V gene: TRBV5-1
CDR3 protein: CASCWGGGMNTEAFF

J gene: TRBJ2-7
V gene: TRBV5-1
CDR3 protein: CASSYLFGREPYEQYF

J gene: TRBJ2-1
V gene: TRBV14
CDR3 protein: CASAGGYNEQFF

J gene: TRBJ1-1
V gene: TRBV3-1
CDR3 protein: CASSPWRGNTEAFF

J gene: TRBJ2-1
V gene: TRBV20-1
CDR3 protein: CSARWTVREQFF

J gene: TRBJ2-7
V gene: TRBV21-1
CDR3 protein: CASSSGQDSYEQYF

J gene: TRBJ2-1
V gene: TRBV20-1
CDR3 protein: CSARTAGTSYNEQFF

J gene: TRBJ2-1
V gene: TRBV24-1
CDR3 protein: CATSSDLAGTYNEQFF

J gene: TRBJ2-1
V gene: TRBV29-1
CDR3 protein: CSVEGGLAGGPFYNEQFF

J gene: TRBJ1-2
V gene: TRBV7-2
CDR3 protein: CASSVGQGFDYGYTF

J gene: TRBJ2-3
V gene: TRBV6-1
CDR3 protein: CASRIDRGSTDTQYF